The 21 T cell receptor beta chains reported below all come from one sample, sequenced in a study of blood T cell repertoires in COVID-19. Using immunoSEQ multiplex PCR, the repertoire was profiled, and TCRdb retains in-frame clones only, with some absent. The sample lists some 200,000 clones; around 82% were seen once. The sequenced sample consisted of peripheral blood. These TCRs come from a human donor with acute or convalescent COVID-19. The donor label of this sample is uncertain.

Regarding this clone: The same CDR3 arises from other DNA sequences in this sample as well. The V call is TRBV5-1, the J call TRBJ1-1; TRBD1 aligns across 7 bases. This CDR3 has 15 residues. Germline loops: CDR1 SGHRS, CDR2 YFSETQ. The V gene end was trimmed by 0 bases and the J gene end by 0 bases; junction bases not matched to a gene: 2. CDR3: CASSLGQGMNTEAFF. The DNA of the CDR3 is TGCGCCAGCAGCTTGGGACAGGGTATGAACACTGAAGCTTTCTTT.

For the CDR3, the DNA is TGTGCCAGCAGCTTCGGGACAGAGGGGCACTATGGCTACACCTTC. It codes for CASSFGTEGHYGYTF. The genes are TRBV5-6 and TRBJ1-2; 7 nucleotides align to TRBD1. CDR1 SGHDT and CDR2 YYEEEE come from the germline V gene. The CDR3 loop spans 15 amino acids. After removal of 2 bases from V and 3 bases from J, the junction contained 7 bases not matched to a gene. The full variable domain, its missing parts supplied by reference TRBV5-6 and TRBJ1-2, is DAGVTQSPTHLIKTRGQQVTLRCSPKSGHDTVSWYQQALGQGPQFIFQYYEEEERQRGNFPDRFSGHQFPNYSSELNVNALLLGDSALYLCASSFGTEGHYGYTFGSGTRLTVV.

The chain couples TRBV28 to TRBJ1-5; TRBD1 matches at 7 bases. The germline V gene has CDR1 MDHEN and CDR2 SYDVKM. This CDR3 is built from 15 residues. V gave up 3 bases and J gave up 2 bases; unmatched junction bases: 4. The chain's CDR3 is CASSFEGARNQPQHF. The CDR3 DNA reads TGTGCCAGCAGTTTCGAGGGGGCCCGCAATCAGCCCCAGCATTTT.

V is TRBV30 and J is TRBJ2-1, with D possibly TRBD2 on 6 matching bases. The CDR3 is 14 residues long. Germline V gene sequence: CDR1 GTSNPN, CDR2 SVGIG (reference sequence). Trimming left V 1 base short and J 6 bases short, with 13 bases between. CDR3 sequence: CAWSGLSGLNEQFF. The CDR3 DNA sequence: TGTGCCTGGAGTGGTCTTAGCGGACTCAATGAGCAGTTCTTC.

The rearrangement links TRBV5-1 to TRBJ2-2; maybe TRBD1 (5 bases). The V and J ends lost 6 bases and 4 bases respectively, with 13 bases between them. The germline V gene has CDR1 SGHRS and CDR2 YFSETQ. CDR3 size: 14 residues. CDR3 residues: CASIPDISTGELFF. The CDR3 region has the DNA TGCGCCAGCATCCCGGACATTAGCACCGGGGAGCTGTTTTTT. Full variable domain (rest looked up from reference TRBV5-1 and TRBJ2-2): KAGVTQTPRYLIKTRGQQVTLSCSPISGHRSVSWYQQTPGQGLQFLFEYFSETQRNKGNFPGRFSGRQFSNSRSEMNVSTLELGDSALYLCASIPDISTGELFFGEGSRLTVL.

On this clone itself: A much larger clone differs by one base, so this may be a read error. This chain joins TRBV5-4 and TRBJ2-1, with D possibly TRBD2 on 5 matching bases. V lost 0 bases and J 5 bases, leaving 9 bases between the germline ends. The CDR3 runs 14 residues. Looked up from germline, CDR1 is SGHNT and CDR2 is YYREEE (reference sequence). Here the CDR3 reads CASSLGDGNNEQFF. For the CDR3, the DNA is TGTGCCAGCAGCTTGGGTGACGGGAACAATGAGCAGTTCTTC.

V usage is TRBV5-1 and J usage is TRBJ2-3; D possibly corresponds to TRBD1 (6 bases). Trimming stripped 2 bases from V and 4 bases from J, with 8 bases between. CDR3 length equals 13 residues. Germline loops: CDR1 SGHRS, CDR2 YFSETQ. The CDR3 here is CASSLQGPDTQYF. CDR3 in DNA: TGCGCCAGCAGCTTACAGGGTCCAGATACGCAGTATTTT.

This CDR3 is CSARDSPRYF. CDR3 nucleotide sequence: TGCAGTGCTAGAGATTCCCCCAGGTACTTC. The rearrangement joins TRBV20-1 to TRBJ2-5; the D is unclear. The V gene's germline CDR1 is DFQATT and CDR2 SNEGSKA (reference sequence). Between the trimmed V and J ends, which lost 0 bases and 13 bases, there was a span of 9 bases. CDR3 size: 10 residues.

This chain joins TRBV19 and TRBJ1-2, with D hard to call. The CDR3 length is 14 residues. Germline CDR1 reads LNHDA; CDR2 reads SQIVND (reference sequence). V lost 5 bases, J lost 7 bases, and 17 bases lay in between. CDR3 sequence: CASSWASNSRGYTF. The CDR3 nucleotides are TGTGCCAGTAGTTGGGCCAGCAACTCTCGTGGCTACACCTTC. The whole variable domain, filled in from reference TRBV19 and TRBJ1-2, reads DGGITQSPKYLFRKEGQNVTLSCEQNLNHDAMYWYRQDPGQGLRLIYYSQIVNDFQKGDIAEGYSVSREKKESFPLTVTSAQKNPTAFYLCASSWASNSRGYTFGSGTRLTVV.

This clone was counted a single time. The genes are TRBV19 and TRBJ2-7; 7 bases match TRBD1. Germline V CDR1 and CDR2: LNHDA, SQIVND (reference sequence). The CDR3 totals 15 residues. Trimming took 3 bases from V and 0 from J; bases not matched to a gene: 5. CDR3 coding DNA: TGTGCCAGTAGTATTCTGGGACAGCCCTCCTACGAGCAGTACTTC. Its translation: CASSILGQPSYEQYF.

In nucleotides, the CDR3 is TGCGCCAGCAGCCCTCGTCCGTTTGGACAGGGGGAAGGCTACACCTTC. Encoded protein: CASSPRPFGQGEGYTF. The V call is TRBV5-1, the J call TRBJ1-2; 10 nucleotides match TRBD1. The V gene end was trimmed by 4 bases and the J gene end by 8 bases; junction bases not matched to a gene: 14. The CDR3 has 16 amino acids. Germline V gene lookup returns CDR1 SGHRS and CDR2 YFSETQ.

The chain joins TRBV9 to TRBJ1-4, with TRBD1 identical over 9 bases. Trimming took 4 bases from V and 4 from J; bases not matched to a gene: 5. Germline V gene lookup returns CDR1 SGDLS and CDR2 YYNGEE. The CDR3 totals 15 residues. The CDR3 region has the DNA TGTGCCAGCAGCAACAGGGGGCGGGGTAATGAAAAACTGTTTTTT. This codes for CASSNRGRGNEKLFF.

This clone is a singleton in its sample. The chain uses TRBV11-3 and TRBJ2-1; 8 positions match TRBD1. Germline CDR1 reads SGHNT; CDR2 reads YENEEA. After removal of 4 bases from V and 6 bases from J, the junction contained 8 bases not matched to a gene. This CDR3 is 15 amino acids long. The chain's CDR3 is CASSSGQGPGNEQFF. The CDR3 DNA follows: TGTGCCAGCAGCTCTGGACAGGGCCCGGGCAATGAGCAGTTCTTC.

This clone was seen a handful of times. The chain combines TRBV2 with TRBJ1-2; 9 nucleotides align to TRBD1. Germline V gene data show CDR1 as SNHLY and CDR2 as FYNNEI. The V and J ends lost 6 bases and 7 bases, in that order; junction bases with no gene match: 12. This CDR3 spans 15 amino acids. CDR3 coding DNA: TGTGCCAGCAGGGACAGGGGCCCGGTCGGGGGTGGCTACACCTTC. Translation: CASRDRGPVGGGYTF.

There are a few counts of this clone. The chain joins TRBV5-4 to TRBJ1-2, with a tentative D call TRBD1 (5 bases). CDR3 size: 14 residues. The germline V gene encodes CDR1 SGHNT and CDR2 YYREEE (reference sequence). V lost 2 bases to trimming and J lost 2 bases, with 10 bases between them. The DNA for the CDR3 is TGTGCCAGCAGCTTCGAGCAGGGCAACTATGGCTACACCTTC. Residues: CASSFEQGNYGYTF.

The genes are TRBV30 and TRBJ1-2, with D maybe TRBD1 (5 bases). CDR3 length equals 14 residues. Germline V gene data show CDR1 as GTSNPN and CDR2 as SVGIG (reference sequence). The V gene lost 0 bases and the J gene lost 3 bases, with 11 bases spanning the gap. This CDR3 reads CAWSVGGADYGYTF. The CDR3 nucleotides are TGTGCCTGGAGTGTAGGTGGGGCAGACTATGGCTACACCTTC.

The chain has TRBV20-1 and TRBJ1-5; D perhaps matches TRBD1 (5 bases). Germline CDR1 and CDR2: DFQATT and SNEGSKA (reference sequence). The CDR3 length is 15 residues. The V gene lost 3 bases and the J gene lost 2 bases, with 14 bases spanning the gap. CDR3 sequence: CSASRGGLGNQPQHF. The CDR3 nucleotides are TGCAGTGCTAGTCGGGGGGGATTGGGCAATCAGCCCCAGCATTTT.

This clone has a handful of counts. The chain employs TRBV3-1 (or the pseudogene TRBV3-2) and TRBJ2-2; TRBD1 aligns across 10 bases. The CDR3 is 16 residues long. CDR1 LGHDT and CDR2 YNNKEL come from the germline V gene (reference sequence). With 3 bases clipped from V and 7 bases from J, the junction kept 8 bases outside the gene matches. CDR3 residues: CASSQATGTGVGELFF. DNA of the CDR3: TGTGCCAGCAGCCAGGCAACCGGGACAGGGGTCGGGGAGCTGTTTTTT.

This clone turned up a few times. The chain employs TRBV12-3 or TRBV12-4 and TRBJ2-7; tentatively, D is TRBD1 (5 bases). This CDR3 comprises 13 residues. The ends were cut back, 5 bases at V and 6 bases at J, with 14 bases in the middle. The CDR3 bases are TGTGCCAGCAGTGGGCAGGGTGTCGGCGAGCAGTACTTC. Translating gives CASSGQGVGEQYF.

The chain carries TRBV5-1 and TRBJ2-1, with 10 nucleotides matching TRBD2. The V gene end was trimmed by 4 bases and the J gene end by 7 bases; junction bases not matched to a gene: 5. Germline V gives CDR1 SGHRS, CDR2 YFSETQ. The CDR3 contains 14 residues. The CDR3 here is CASSKQGLANEQFF. The CDR3 DNA follows: TGCGCCAGCAGCAAACAGGGACTAGCGAATGAGCAGTTCTTC. The full variable domain, rest sourced from reference TRBV5-1 and TRBJ2-1, is KAGVTQTPRYLIKTRGQQVTLSCSPISGHRSVSWYQQTPGQGLQFLFEYFSETQRNKGNFPGRFSGRQFSNSRSEMNVSTLELGDSALYLCASSKQGLANEQFFGPGTRLTVL.

The chain uses TRBV14 and TRBJ2-5; no clear D gene. Germline V gene sequence: CDR1 SGHDN, CDR2 FVKESK. V was cut by 4 bases and J by 0 bases, with 9 bases left in between. The CDR3 consists of 14 residues. The DNA for the CDR3 is TGTGCCAGCAGCCCTTTACTACACCAAGAGACCCAGTACTTC. Translation: CASSPLLHQETQYF.